These 26 T cell receptor beta chains came from one sample sequenced in a study of tumor and adjacent non-tumor tissue in lung cancer. The template was RNA from unsorted bulk tissue. This non-tumor lung sample came from over 3 cm beyond the tumor edge. TCRbeta libraries were built with three rounds of nested PCR, modified from ARM-PCR. TCRdb reprocessed the multiplex PCR reads with MiXCR, giving one entry per CDR3 protein. The data contain about 80,000 distinct CDR3 sequences, approximately 80% of them singletons. The sequenced sample consisted of distant non-tumor lung tissue. These receptor sequences come from a man in his sixties with non-small cell lung cancer.

Comment on this clonotype: Relative to the germline gene, one junction end is altered; a read error may explain this. The chain employs TRBV11-3 and TRBJ2-5; 7 bases line up with TRBD2. CDR3 length equals 14 residues. In germline, CDR1 is SGHNT, CDR2 YENEEA. For the CDR3, the DNA is TGTACCAGCAGCACTAGGGCGCGGGGGGAGACCCAGTACTTC. Its protein product is CTSSTRARGETQYF.

A note on this clonotype: A read error may account for a junction end that differs from germline. V usage is TRBV11-3 and J usage is TRBJ2-2; 8 positions agree with TRBD2. The germline gives CDR1 SGHNT, CDR2 YENEEA. The CDR3 totals 18 residues. Here the CDR3 reads CVSSSRGAGVYGAGELFF. CDR3 in DNA: TGTGTCAGCAGCTCACGGGGAGCGGGAGTATACGGAGCCGGGGAGCTGTTTTTT.

This clonotype was observed a few times. V and J are TRBV11-2 and TRBJ2-5; perhaps TRBD1 as D (6 bases). The CDR3 totals 15 residues. V lost 5 bases and J 2 bases, leaving 15 bases between the germline ends. Per the germline V gene, CDR1 is SGHAT and CDR2 is FQNNGV. CDR3 bases: TGTGCCAGCAGCCGGTGGACAGAGAAACAAGAGACCCAGTACTTC. This encodes CASSRWTEKQETQYF.

This clonotype has only a few counts. A much larger clone is a single base away; this may be a read error. The V and J genes are TRBV20-1 and TRBJ2-6; the D call may be TRBD1 or TRBD2 (6 bases each). This CDR3 is 15 amino acids long. Germline CDR1 DFQATT, CDR2 SNEGSKA (reference sequence). The germline V and J ends were trimmed by 6 bases and 6 bases, with 18 bases remaining between them. The CDR3 is CSALRGGTEANVLTF. The CDR3 coding sequence is TGCAGTGCCCTGAGAGGGGGGACTGAGGCCAACGTCCTGACTTTC.

V usage is TRBV28 and J usage is TRBJ2-3; TRBD2 is a possible D gene (6 bases). This CDR3 has 16 residues. Germline V gene sequence: CDR1 MDHEN, CDR2 SYDVKM. The CDR3 DNA is TGTACTAGCAGTTTAAGTGGGAGTCTTAGCACAGATACGCAGTATTTT. Translation: CTSSLSGSLSTDTQYF. Filled out from reference TRBV28 and TRBJ2-3, the complete variable domain reads DVKVTQSSRYLVKRTGEKVFLECVQDMDHENMFWYRQDPGLGLRLIYFSYDVKMKEKGDIPEGYSVSREKKERFSLILESASTNQTSMYLCTSSLSGSLSTDTQYFGPGTRLTVL.

To note about this clonotype: Being one base from a much bigger clone, this may be a read error. The CDR3 reads CASSSDIGSGNTIYF. In nucleotides, the CDR3 is TGTGCCAGCAGTTCCGACATCGGCTCTGGAAACACCATATATTTT. The rearrangement uses TRBV6-1 and TRBJ1-3; D ambiguous. CDR3 length: 15 residues. In germline, CDR1 is MNHNS, CDR2 SASEGT. Trimming took off 5 bases at V and 0 bases at J, with 11 bases between the two ends.

With regard to this clonotype: An end of the junction does not agree with germline; a read error may underlie this. This chain connects TRBV20-1 to TRBJ1-2; 9 bases map to TRBD1. The germline V gene has CDR1 DFQATT and CDR2 SNEGSKA (reference sequence). The CDR3 is 14 residues long. In nucleotides, the CDR3 is TGCAGTGCCCAGGGACAGGGAATAAACTATGTCTACACCTTC. Translated: CSAQGQGINYVYTF.

V is TRBV20-1 and J is TRBJ2-5; D is unclear. The CDR3 covers 14 residues. Germline V gene sequence: CDR1 DFQATT, CDR2 SNEGSKA (reference sequence). Deletions cut 2 bases from V and 5 bases from J, with 15 bases between. CDR3 sequence reads: CSARLTLSSETQYF. The CDR3 region has the DNA TGCAGTGCTAGACTCACCCTCAGCTCGGAGACCCAGTACTTC.

The chain carries TRBV20-1 and TRBJ2-3; no firm D call. CDR1 is DFQATT, CDR2 SNEGSKA, per germline (reference sequence). This CDR3 is built from 15 residues. The CDR3 loop is CRVRVGFQGTDTQYF. CDR3 coding DNA: TGCAGAGTTAGAGTGGGATTTCAGGGCACAGATACGCAGTATTTT.

This clonotype was seen repeatedly, ten times or more. The V and J genes are TRBV20-1 and TRBJ1-3; D gene unclear. Germline loops: CDR1 DFQATT, CDR2 SNEGSKA (reference sequence). Trimming removed 3 bases at V and 3 bases at J, with 9 bases between. CDR3 length: 13 residues. CDR3 DNA: TGCAGTGCTAGTTTCCAGATTGGAAACACCATATATTTT. Translated: CSASFQIGNTIYF.

Concerning this clonotype itself: At one end the junction does not follow the germline gene, possibly because of a read error. V gene TRBV20-1 combines with J gene TRBJ2-7; D possibly corresponds to TRBD2 (5 bases). The CDR3 is 12 amino acids. From germline, CDR1 is DFQATT and CDR2 SNEGSKA (reference sequence). The CDR3 reads CSAQRDGSQQHF. CDR3 nucleotide sequence: TGCAGTGCTCAGAGGGATGGGAGCCAGCAGCACTTC.

Remarks on this clonotype: One junction end disagrees with the germline gene, perhaps due to a read error. The rearrangement joins TRBV5-1 to TRBJ1-2, with 7 nucleotides matching TRBD1. Germline V lookup: CDR1 SGHRS, CDR2 YFSETQ. CDR3 length equals 14 residues. As DNA, the CDR3 is TGCGTCAGCAGCTTGGGGGGACAGACGTATGGCTACACCTTC. Amino acid sequence: CVSSLGGQTYGYTF.

Comments on this clonotype: Relative to the germline gene, one junction end is altered; a read error may explain this. The gene calls are TRBV6-5 and TRBJ2-6; weak D call: TRBD2 (6 bases). This CDR3 spans 17 amino acids. CDR1 and CDR2 (germline): MNHEY, SVGAGI. This CDR3 reads CASSLPGASPGANVLTF. The DNA for the CDR3 is TGTGCCAGCAGCCTACCGGGAGCCAGCCCTGGGGCCAACGTCCTGACTTTT.

With regard to this clonotype: The conserved final phenylalanine or tryptophan is absent from the CDR3, which likely points to a read error. The CDR3 region is CTSSFFGGSNQPQHY. CDR3 sequence (DNA): TGTACCAGCAGCTTTTTTGGGGGAAGCAATCAGCCCCAGCATTAT. V gene TRBV5-4 combines with J gene TRBJ1-5; a weak D match, TRBD1 (5 bases). The CDR3 contains 15 residues. Germline CDR1 SGHNT, CDR2 YYREEE (reference sequence).

The genes are TRBV11-3 and TRBJ2-3; 8 nucleotides match TRBD1. There are 14 residues in the CDR3. From germline, CDR1 is SGHNT and CDR2 YENEEA. Germline trimming cut 7 bases from V and 4 bases from J; bases unmatched to any gene: 7. The CDR3: CASNTTGGSDTQYF. CDR3 DNA sequence: TGTGCCAGCAACACCACAGGGGGATCAGATACGCAGTATTTT.

This sequence joins TRBV11-2 and TRBJ2-5, with D possibly being TRBD2 (6 bases). With 5 bases removed from V and 6 bases from J, the gap between germline ends came to 22 bases. Germline CDR1 reads SGHAT; CDR2 reads FQNNGV. The CDR3 totals 16 residues. CDR3 in amino acids: CASSTTMGGPKQTQYF. The CDR3 DNA reads TGTGCCAGCAGCACCACAATGGGGGGACCAAAGCAGACCCAGTACTTC.

This sequence joins TRBV30 and TRBJ1-5; a weak D match, TRBD1 (6 bases). The CDR3 totals 13 residues. Germline lookup yields CDR1 GTSNPN and CDR2 SVGIG (reference sequence). The ends were cut back, 4 bases at V and 10 bases at J, with 17 bases in the middle. The CDR3 is CAWNRQGSVPQHF. CDR3 DNA: TGTGCCTGGAATAGGCAGGGGTCAGTTCCCCAGCATTTT.

Comment on this clonotype: Because the CDR3 is missing its conserved closing phenylalanine or tryptophan, this is likely a read error. The chain couples TRBV5-1 to TRBJ1-5, with a weak D call TRBD1 (5 bases). Germline V gives CDR1 SGHRS, CDR2 YFSETQ. This CDR3 region has 15 residues. DNA for the CDR3: TGCCCCAGCACCTTGGAAGGGACGAACAATCAGCCCCAGCATCTT. It translates to CPSTLEGTNNQPQHL.

Only a few counts were recorded for this clonotype. The junction shows a germline mismatch at one end, possibly a read error. J is TRBJ2-7 and V is TRBV20-1; 7 positions agree with TRBD1. In germline, CDR1 is DFQATT, CDR2 SNEGSKA (reference sequence). The CDR3 is made up of 12 amino acids. The chain's CDR3 is CNARENRGEQYF. In DNA, the CDR3 is TGTAATGCTAGAGAGAACAGGGGCGAGCAGTACTTC.

V gene TRBV20-1 combines with J gene TRBJ2-3; D may be TRBD2 (5 bases). Germline CDR1 reads DFQATT; CDR2 reads SNEGSKA (reference sequence). The CDR3 runs 12 residues. V was cut by 3 bases and J by 8 bases, with 12 bases left in between. The CDR3 loop is CSASGLLVTQYF. CDR3 sequence (DNA): TGCAGTGCTAGTGGACTCTTGGTTACGCAGTATTTT.

With respect to this clonotype: A much bigger clone sits one base away, suggesting this may be a read error. V usage is TRBV12-3 or TRBV12-4 and J usage is TRBJ1-4, with 11 bases aligning to TRBD1. With 5 bases clipped from V and 7 bases from J, the junction kept 6 bases outside the gene matches. This CDR3 is 15 amino acids long. CDR3 DNA sequence: TGTGCCAGCAGTATGGGGACAGGGGGAGGTGAAAAACTGTTTTTT. Protein sequence: CASSMGTGGGEKLFF.

Of note for this clonotype: The junction and the germline gene differ at one end; a read error may be behind it. This chain links TRBV12-5 with TRBJ2-5; 8 bases are shared with TRBD1. Germline V CDR1 and CDR2: LGHNT, FRNRAP. This CDR3 is 14 amino acids long. CDR3 sequence (DNA): TGTGCTAATGGTCGGGACAGGAAAGTGGAGACCCAATATTTC. Translated, it gives CANGRDRKVETQYF.

This clonotype was detected only once. The chain combines TRBV19 with TRBJ2-2; D is perhaps TRBD1 (5 bases). Deletions cut 5 bases from V and 3 bases from J, with 13 bases between. The CDR3 has 15 residues. Germline loops: CDR1 LNHDA, CDR2 SQIVND (reference sequence). The CDR3 nucleotides are TGTGCCAGTAGTCGACAGAGCGCGGACACCGGGGAGCTGTTTTTT. It encodes CASSRQSADTGELFF. The entire variable domain, with the rest obtained from reference TRBV19 and TRBJ2-2, is as follows: DGGITQSPKYLFRKEGQNVTLSCEQNLNHDAMYWYRQDPGQGLRLIYYSQIVNDFQKGDIAEGYSVSREKKESFPLTVTSAQKNPTAFYLCASSRQSADTGELFFGEGSRLTVL.

Concerning this clonotype: With a much larger clone just one base away, this may be a read error. The rearrangement uses TRBV10-1 and TRBJ2-1; D is possibly TRBD1 (8 bases). Germline lookup yields CDR1 WNHNN and CDR2 SYGVQD (reference sequence). The CDR3 is made up of 13 amino acids. The CDR3 DNA reads as TGCACCAGCGGGACAGGTGATTGGAATGAGCAGTTCTTC. Translating it yields CTSGTGDWNEQFF.

On this clonotype itself: One junction end disagrees with the germline gene, perhaps due to a read error. J is TRBJ2-7 and V is TRBV7-9, with D perhaps TRBD1 or TRBD2 (5 bases each). Germline-derived CDR1 and CDR2 are SEHNR and FQNEAQ (reference sequence). The CDR3 has 14 amino acids. The DNA for the CDR3 is TGTACCAGCAGCTTCTTAGCGAGGGGATACGAGCAGTACTTC. Its protein product is CTSSFLARGYEQYF.

About this clonotype itself: Germline and junction disagree at one end, which may indicate a read error. V usage is TRBV20-1 and J usage is TRBJ2-1, with D possibly being TRBD2 (6 bases). CDR3 length: 13 residues. Germline lookup yields CDR1 DFQATT and CDR2 SNEGSKA (reference sequence). The CDR3 spells CSAIISGVNEQLF. DNA for the CDR3: TGCAGTGCTATAATTAGCGGTGTCAATGAGCAGTTATTC.